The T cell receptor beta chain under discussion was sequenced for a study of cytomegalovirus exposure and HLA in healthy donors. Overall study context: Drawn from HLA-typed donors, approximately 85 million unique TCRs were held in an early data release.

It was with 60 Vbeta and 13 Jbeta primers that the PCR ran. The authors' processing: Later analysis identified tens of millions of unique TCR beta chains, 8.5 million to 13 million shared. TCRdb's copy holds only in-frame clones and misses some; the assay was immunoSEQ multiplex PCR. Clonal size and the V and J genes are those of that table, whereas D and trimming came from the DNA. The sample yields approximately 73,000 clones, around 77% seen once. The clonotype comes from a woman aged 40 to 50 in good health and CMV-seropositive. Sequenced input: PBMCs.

CDR3 in DNA: TGTGCCAGCAGTAAAAACGACAGGGCGGGCGGCTACACCTTC. It translates to CASSKNDRAGGYTF. The chain recombines TRBV2 with TRBJ1-2, with 7 bases aligning to TRBD1. The V segment lost 5 bases and the J segment 8 bases; nucleotides outside the gene matches: 11. Per germline, CDR1 SNHLY and CDR2 FYNNEI. The CDR3 sequence is 14 residues long.